This TCR beta chain was profiled in a study of CD8 T cells in Susac syndrome. Study-wide results and limits: As the study acknowledged, the number of individuals who were part of its TCR sequencing and HLA analysis was relatively small.

Controls were healthy donors (matched for age and sex). The CD8+ and CD4+ T cells were isolated magnetically using a negative isolation approach, whereas the TEMRA cells were enriched by FACS. Random hexamers were used to reverse transcribe roughly 0.45 to 1 ug of RNA. The authors amplified TCR beta CDR3 across 54 Vbeta and 13 Jbeta using immunoSEQ multiplex PCR. Using its own MiXCR run on the immunoSEQ multiplex PCR reads, TCRdb lists one record per CDR3 protein. The sample has about 47,000 distinct CDR3 sequences, more than 85% seen once. V lost 8 bases, J lost 0 bases, and 3 bases stayed unmatched. The CDR3 is 14 amino acids. The germline V gene has CDR1 SEHNR and CDR2 FQNEAQ (reference sequence). This clonotype came up a few times. What it binds is not known.

This sequence joins TRBV7-9 and TRBJ1-1, with 10 bases identical to TRBD1. The specimen was CD8+ T cells from PBMCs. The origin of this receptor is a human donor in good health. The CDR3 loop reads CASAGQGMNTEAFF. The CDR3 bases are TGTGCCAGCGCGGGACAGGGGATGAACACTGAAGCTTTCTTT.